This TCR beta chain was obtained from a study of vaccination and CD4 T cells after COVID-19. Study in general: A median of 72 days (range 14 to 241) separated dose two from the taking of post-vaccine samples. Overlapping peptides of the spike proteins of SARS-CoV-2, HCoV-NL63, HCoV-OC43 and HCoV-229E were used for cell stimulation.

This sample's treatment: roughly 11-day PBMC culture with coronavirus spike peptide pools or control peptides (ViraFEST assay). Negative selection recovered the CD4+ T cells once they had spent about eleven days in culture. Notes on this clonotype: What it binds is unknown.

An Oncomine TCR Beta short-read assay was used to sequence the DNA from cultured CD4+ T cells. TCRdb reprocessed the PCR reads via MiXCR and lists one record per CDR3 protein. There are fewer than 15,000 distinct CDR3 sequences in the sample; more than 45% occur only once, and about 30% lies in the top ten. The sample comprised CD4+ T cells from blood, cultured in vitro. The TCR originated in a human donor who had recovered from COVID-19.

For the CDR3, the DNA is TGTGCCAGCAGCTTAGGACGGGGGGGCTACGAGCAGTACTTC. As protein: CASSLGRGGYEQYF. V gene TRBV7-2 combines with J gene TRBJ2-7, with 8 bases lining up with TRBD2. This CDR3 spans 14 amino acids. Germline V lookup: CDR1 SGHTA, CDR2 FQGNSA. V shed 1 base and J 3 bases; nucleotides not matched to a gene: 2.